These T cell receptor beta chains were read from a single sample in a study of identical twins. Each CDR3 protein gets one entry after TCRdb re-called the 5' RACE reads with MiXCR. The sample lists 400,000 to 500,000 distinct CDR3 sequences, roughly an eighth occurring once. This same sample was also taken into another study, of yellow fever vaccine responses in identical twins.

The material sequenced was CD4+ T cells sorted from blood. These receptors came from a woman under 30 in good health. Both conserved end residues are part of each CDR3. D genes are given only for firm matches. The listing skips clone size in some rows; elsewhere it reads once, few, many or a size class.

>TRBJ2-7|TRBV11-2|few|TRBD2
CASSPRLAGESYEQYF
TGTGCCAGCAGCCCCCGACTAGCGGGAGAGTCCTACGAGCAGTACTTC
>TRBJ2-1|TRBV20-1|-|TRBD2
CSAKTSGSLNYNEQFF
TGCAGTGCGAAGACTAGCGGGAGCCTGAACTACAATGAGCAGTTCTTC
>TRBJ2-5|TRBV7-2|-|TRBD2
CASSLGLAGTYQETQYF
TGTGCCAGCAGCTTGGGACTAGCGGGAACGTACCAAGAGACCCAGTACTTC
>TRBJ1-6|TRBV28|-|-
CASSLFPPGPQNSPLHF
TGTGCCAGCAGTTTATTCCCCCCGGGACCTCAAAATTCACCCCTCCACTTT
>TRBJ1-1|TRBV5-5|many|-
CASSPPWGTEAFF
TGTGCCAGCAGCCCTCCATGGGGGACTGAAGCTTTCTTT
>TRBJ2-2|TRBV4-3|many|-
CASSWARNTGELFF
TGCGCCAGCAGTTGGGCAAGGAACACCGGGGAGCTGTTTTTT
>TRBJ1-1|TRBV6-1|-|-
CASSAGGPVVSEAFF
TGTGCCAGCAGTGCAGGCGGGCCGGTTGTATCTGAAGCTTTCTTT
>TRBJ2-5|TRBV28|-|TRBD1
CASSPPGQPGKTQYF
TGTGCCAGCAGTCCCCCGGGACAGCCCGGGAAGACCCAGTACTTC
>TRBJ2-1|TRBV20-1|few|TRBD2
CSARDPRRAGGVGYNEQFF
TGCAGTGCTAGAGATCCCCGCCGAGCGGGGGGGGTAGGATACAATGAGCAGTTCTTC
>TRBJ2-7|TRBV10-3|-|-
CAISEVQTGPYEQYF
TGTGCCATCAGTGAAGTACAGACGGGCCCCTACGAGCAGTACTTC
>TRBJ2-7|TRBV5-1|many|-
CASSPRQQGPLHEQYF
TGCGCCAGCAGCCCGAGACAGCAAGGCCCCCTTCACGAGCAGTACTTC
>TRBJ2-1|TRBV7-7|-|-
CASGTGPNEQFF
TGTGCTAGCGGGACAGGGCCCAATGAGCAGTTCTTC
>TRBJ2-3|TRBV3-1|few|-
CASSPEADSTDTQYF
TGTGCCAGCAGCCCCGAGGCAGACAGCACAGATACGCAGTATTTT
>TRBJ2-6|TRBV5-1|few|-
CASSLMGTSGANVLTF
TGCGCCAGCAGCTTAATGGGTACCTCTGGGGCCAACGTCCTGACTTTC
>TRBJ1-3|TRBV12-3/TRBV12-4|many|-
CASSLMVSGNTIYF
TGTGCCAGCAGTTTGATGGTCTCTGGAAACACCATATATTTT
>TRBJ1-1|TRBV7-8|many|TRBD1
CASSSGQGMNTEAFF
TGTGCCAGCAGCTCAGGACAGGGGATGAACACTGAAGCTTTCTTT
>TRBJ2-1|TRBV20-1|few|TRBD2
CSARASGGRSYNEQFF
TGCAGTGCTAGAGCTAGCGGGGGCCGCTCCTACAATGAGCAGTTCTTC
>TRBJ1-5|TRBV7-9|many|TRBD1
CASSPGQGYQPQHF
TGTGCCAGCAGCCCGGGACAGGGCTATCAGCCCCAGCATTTT
>TRBJ1-1|TRBV29-1|many|TRBD1
CSVGQGNTEAFF
TGCAGCGTGGGACAGGGGAACACTGAAGCTTTCTTT
>TRBJ2-3|TRBV4-3|-|-
CASSPVAGGGDTQYF
TGCGCCAGCAGCCCAGTAGCCGGTGGCGGAGATACGCAGTATTTT
>TRBJ1-1|TRBV29-1|few|-
CSVQRTLLNTEAFF
TGCAGCGTTCAACGGACACTCTTGAACACTGAAGCTTTCTTT
>TRBJ2-1|TRBV29-1|-|-
CSVRRGTGYNEQFF
TGCAGCGTTCGGCGGGGGACAGGTTACAATGAGCAGTTCTTC
>TRBJ2-5|TRBV20-1|few|TRBD1
CSASVFGTGGGETQYF
TGCAGTGCTAGTGTGTTTGGGACAGGGGGCGGGGAGACCCAGTACTTC
>TRBJ2-3|TRBV20-1|-|TRBD2
CSASPLAGSTDTQYF
TGCAGTGCTAGCCCTCTAGCGGGGAGCACAGATACGCAGTATTTT
>TRBJ1-6|TRBV20-1|few|-
CNAPIGGAPYNSPLHF
TGCAATGCCCCCATCGGGGGTGCCCCCTATAATTCACCCCTCCACTTT
>TRBJ2-1|TRBV12-3/TRBV12-4|few|-
CASKLGGAGSYNEQFF
TGTGCCAGCAAATTGGGGGGGGCAGGTTCCTACAATGAGCAGTTCTTC
>TRBJ2-1|TRBV20-1|-|-
CSARSVIDRYNEQFF
TGCAGTGCTAGATCGGTGATAGACCGATACAATGAGCAGTTCTTC
>TRBJ1-5|TRBV6-2/TRBV6-3|few|-
CASRSGTKSYQPQHF
TGTGCCAGCAGGTCCGGGACAAAGTCATATCAGCCCCAGCATTTT
>TRBJ2-3|TRBV12-3/TRBV12-4|-|TRBD1
CASSYFGTALVDTQYF
TGTGCCAGCAGCTATTTCGGGACAGCCTTGGTGGATACGCAGTATTTT